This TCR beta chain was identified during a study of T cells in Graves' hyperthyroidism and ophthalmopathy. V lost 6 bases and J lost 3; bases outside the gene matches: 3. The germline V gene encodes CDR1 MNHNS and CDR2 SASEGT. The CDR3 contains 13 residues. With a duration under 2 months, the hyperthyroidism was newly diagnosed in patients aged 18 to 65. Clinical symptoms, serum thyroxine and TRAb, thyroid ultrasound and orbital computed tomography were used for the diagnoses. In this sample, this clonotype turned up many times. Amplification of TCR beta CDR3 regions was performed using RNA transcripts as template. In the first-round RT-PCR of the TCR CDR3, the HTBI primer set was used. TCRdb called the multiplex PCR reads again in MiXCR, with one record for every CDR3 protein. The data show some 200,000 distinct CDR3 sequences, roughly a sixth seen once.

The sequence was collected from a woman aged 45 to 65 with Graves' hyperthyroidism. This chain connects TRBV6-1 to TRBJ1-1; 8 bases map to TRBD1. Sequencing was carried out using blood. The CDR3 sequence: CASRWTGYTEAFF. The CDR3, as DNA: TGTGCCAGCAGGTGGACAGGGTACACTGAAGCTTTCTTT.